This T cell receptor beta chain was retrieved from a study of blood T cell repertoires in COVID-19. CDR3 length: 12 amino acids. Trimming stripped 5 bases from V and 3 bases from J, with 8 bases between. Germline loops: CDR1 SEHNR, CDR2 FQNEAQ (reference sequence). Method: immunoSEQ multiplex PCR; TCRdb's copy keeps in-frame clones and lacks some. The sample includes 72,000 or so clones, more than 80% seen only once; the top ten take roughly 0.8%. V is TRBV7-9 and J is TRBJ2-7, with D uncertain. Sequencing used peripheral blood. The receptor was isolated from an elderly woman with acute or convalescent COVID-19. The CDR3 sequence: CASSPSIYEQYF. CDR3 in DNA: TGTGCCAGCAGCCCTAGTATCTACGAGCAGTACTTC.